This T cell receptor beta chain was identified in a study of T-cell reconstitution after alpha-beta-depleted transplantation in children. Preparation of the TCRbeta library was carried out with unique molecular identifiers. TCRdb analysed the PCR reads with MiXCR anew, one entry per CDR3 protein. This sample yields approximately 640,000 distinct CDR3 sequences, of which about 15% are seen a single time; approximately 1.1% belongs to the top ten. CDR3 length: 14 residues. The V gene's germline CDR1 is SGHRS and CDR2 YFSETQ. The V and J ends lost 2 bases and 0 bases respectively, with 8 bases between them. In its sample, this clonotype was seen many times.

This specimen consisted of PBMCs from the stem cell graft donor, obtained from the stem cell graft. The sequence derives from a human donor who donated a stem cell graft to a child with acute myeloid leukemia. The chain employs TRBV5-1 and TRBJ1-1, with D hard to call. This chain's CDR3 is CASSFSSMNTEAFF. As DNA, the CDR3 is TGCGCCAGCAGCTTCTCAAGTATGAACACTGAAGCTTTCTTT.